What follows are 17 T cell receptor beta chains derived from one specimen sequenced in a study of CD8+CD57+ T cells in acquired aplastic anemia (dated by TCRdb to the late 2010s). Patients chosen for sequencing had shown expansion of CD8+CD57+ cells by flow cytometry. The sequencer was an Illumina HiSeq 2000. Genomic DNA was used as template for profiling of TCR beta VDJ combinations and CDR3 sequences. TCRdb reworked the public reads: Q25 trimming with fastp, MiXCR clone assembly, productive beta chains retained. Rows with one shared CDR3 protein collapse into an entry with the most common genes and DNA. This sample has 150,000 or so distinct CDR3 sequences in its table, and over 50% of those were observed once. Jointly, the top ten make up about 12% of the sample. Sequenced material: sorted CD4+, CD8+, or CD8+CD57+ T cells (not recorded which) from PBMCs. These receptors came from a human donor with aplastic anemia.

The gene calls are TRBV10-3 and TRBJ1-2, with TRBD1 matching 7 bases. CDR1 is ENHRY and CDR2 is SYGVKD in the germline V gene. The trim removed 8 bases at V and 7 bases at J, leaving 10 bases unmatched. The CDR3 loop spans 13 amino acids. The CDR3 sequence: CAIRREGGTGYTF. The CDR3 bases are TGTGCCATCCGGAGGGAAGGGGGCACTGGCTACACCTTC.

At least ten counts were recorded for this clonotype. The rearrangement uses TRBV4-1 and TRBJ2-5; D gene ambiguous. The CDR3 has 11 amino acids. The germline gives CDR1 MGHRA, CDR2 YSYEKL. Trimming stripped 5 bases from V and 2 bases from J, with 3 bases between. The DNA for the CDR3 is TGCGCCAGCAGCAATCAAGAGACCCAGTACTTC. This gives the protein CASSNQETQYF.

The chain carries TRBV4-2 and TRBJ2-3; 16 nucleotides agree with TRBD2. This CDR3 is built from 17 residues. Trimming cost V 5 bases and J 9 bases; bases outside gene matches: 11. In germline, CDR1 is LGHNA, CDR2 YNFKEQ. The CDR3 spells CASSKGTSGGARWTQYF. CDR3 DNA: TGTGCCAGCAGCAAAGGGACTAGCGGGGGGGCCCGTTGGACGCAGTATTTT.

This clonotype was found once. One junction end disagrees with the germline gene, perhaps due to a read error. CDR3 loop: CASSECRNTEVFF. The DNA of the CDR3 is TGTGCCAGCAGTGAATGCAGGAACACTGAAGTTTTCTTT. The chain is built from TRBV6-1 and TRBJ1-1; D gene ambiguous. The CDR3 runs 13 residues. Germline loops: CDR1 MNHNS, CDR2 SASEGT.

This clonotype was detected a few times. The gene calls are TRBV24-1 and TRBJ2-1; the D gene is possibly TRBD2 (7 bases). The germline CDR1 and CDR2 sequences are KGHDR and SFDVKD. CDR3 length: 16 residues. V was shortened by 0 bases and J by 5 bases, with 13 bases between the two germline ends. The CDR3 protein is CATSDLTGGEDNEQFF. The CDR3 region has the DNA TGTGCCACCAGTGATTTGACGGGGGGCGAAGACAATGAGCAGTTCTTC.

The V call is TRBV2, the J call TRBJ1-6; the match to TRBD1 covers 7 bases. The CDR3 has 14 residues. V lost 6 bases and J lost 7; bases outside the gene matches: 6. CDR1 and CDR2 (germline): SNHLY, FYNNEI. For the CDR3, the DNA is TGTGCCAGCAGCGGAACAGGGGACAATTCACCCCTCCACTTT. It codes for CASSGTGDNSPLHF.

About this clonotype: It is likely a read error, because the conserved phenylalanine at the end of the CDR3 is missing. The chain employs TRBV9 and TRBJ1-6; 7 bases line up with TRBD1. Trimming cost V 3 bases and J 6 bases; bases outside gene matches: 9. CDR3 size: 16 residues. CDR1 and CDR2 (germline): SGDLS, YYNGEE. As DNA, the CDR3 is TGTGCCAGCAGCGCCGACAGGGCAGGAACTAATTCACCCCTCCACCTT. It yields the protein CASSADRAGTNSPLHL.

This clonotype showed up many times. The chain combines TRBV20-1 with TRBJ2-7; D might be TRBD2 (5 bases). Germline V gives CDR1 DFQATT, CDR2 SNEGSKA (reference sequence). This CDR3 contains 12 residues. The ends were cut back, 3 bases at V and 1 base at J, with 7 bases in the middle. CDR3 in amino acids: CSASGDSYEQYF. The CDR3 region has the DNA TGCAGTGCTAGCGGGGATTCCTACGAGCAGTACTTC.

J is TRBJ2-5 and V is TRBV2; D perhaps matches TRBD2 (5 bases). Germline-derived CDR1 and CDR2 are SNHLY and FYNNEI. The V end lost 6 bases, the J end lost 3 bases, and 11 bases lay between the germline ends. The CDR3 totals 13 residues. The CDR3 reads CASSAGLKETQYF. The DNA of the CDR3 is TGTGCCAGCAGCGCGGGCCTGAAAGAGACCCAGTACTTC.

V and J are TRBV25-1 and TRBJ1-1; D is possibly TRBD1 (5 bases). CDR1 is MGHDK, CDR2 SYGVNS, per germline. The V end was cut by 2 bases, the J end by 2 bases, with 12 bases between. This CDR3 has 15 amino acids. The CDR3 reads CASSEGGKGNTEAFF. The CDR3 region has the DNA TGTGCCAGCAGTGAAGGGGGGAAGGGAAACACTGAAGCTTTCTTT.

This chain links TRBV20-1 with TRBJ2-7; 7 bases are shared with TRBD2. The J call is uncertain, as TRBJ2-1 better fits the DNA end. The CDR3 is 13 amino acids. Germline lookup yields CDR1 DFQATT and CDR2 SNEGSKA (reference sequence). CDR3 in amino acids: CSARVGRFNEQFF. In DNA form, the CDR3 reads TGCAGTGCTAGAGTCGGGAGGTTCAATGAGCAGTTCTTC.

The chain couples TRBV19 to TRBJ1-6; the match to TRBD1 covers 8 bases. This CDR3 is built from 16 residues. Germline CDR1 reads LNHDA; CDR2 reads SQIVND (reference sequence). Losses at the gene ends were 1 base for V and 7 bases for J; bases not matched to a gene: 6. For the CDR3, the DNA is TGTGCCAGTAGTATAGTAGGGGGACAGGAAAATTCACCCCTCCACTTT. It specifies CASSIVGGQENSPLHF.

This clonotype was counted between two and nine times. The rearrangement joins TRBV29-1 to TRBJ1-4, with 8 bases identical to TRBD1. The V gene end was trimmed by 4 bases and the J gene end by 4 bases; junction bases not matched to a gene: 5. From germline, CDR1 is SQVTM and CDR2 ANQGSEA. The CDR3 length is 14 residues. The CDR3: CSVGGQAINEKLFF. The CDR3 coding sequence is TGCAGCGTTGGGGGACAGGCAATTAATGAAAAACTGTTTTTT.

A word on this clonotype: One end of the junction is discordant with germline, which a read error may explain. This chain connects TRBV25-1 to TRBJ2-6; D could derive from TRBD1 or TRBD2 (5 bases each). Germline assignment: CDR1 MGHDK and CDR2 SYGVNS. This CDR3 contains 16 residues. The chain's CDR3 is CASTTMAGAGVNVLTF. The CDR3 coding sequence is TGTGCCAGCACCACGATGGCCGGGGCTGGGGTCAACGTCCTGACTTTC.

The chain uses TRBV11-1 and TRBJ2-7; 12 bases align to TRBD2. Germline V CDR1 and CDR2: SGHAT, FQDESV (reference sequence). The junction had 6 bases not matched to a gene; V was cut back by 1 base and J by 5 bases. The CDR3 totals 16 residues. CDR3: CASSLVTLAGGHEQYF. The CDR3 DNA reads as TGTGCCAGCAGCTTAGTAACACTAGCGGGGGGCCACGAGCAGTACTTC.

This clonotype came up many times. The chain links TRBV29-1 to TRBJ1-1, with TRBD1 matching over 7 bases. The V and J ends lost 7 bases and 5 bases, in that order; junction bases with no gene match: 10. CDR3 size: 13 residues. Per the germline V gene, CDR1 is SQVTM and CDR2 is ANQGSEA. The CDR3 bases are TGCAGCGCTATGGGCCCGACAGGGACTGAAGCTTTCTTT. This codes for CSAMGPTGTEAFF.

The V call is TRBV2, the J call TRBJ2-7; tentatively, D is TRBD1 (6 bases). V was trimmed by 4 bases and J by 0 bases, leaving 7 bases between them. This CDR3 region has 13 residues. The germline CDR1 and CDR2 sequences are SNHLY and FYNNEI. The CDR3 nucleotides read TGTGCCAGCAGTGCAGGGGCCTCCTACGAGCAGTACTTC. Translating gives CASSAGASYEQYF.